This T cell receptor beta chain was obtained from a study of beta chain features in type 1 diabetes. Turning to the study itself: All samples together contributed more than 90,000,000 sorted cells for examination.

The investigators reverse transcribed all of the isolated RNA, so they sequenced expressed TCRB transcripts. Repertoires were generated with immunoSEQ multiplex PCR, while TCRdb's copy carries only in-frame clones and drops some. The sample has under 550,000 clones, 10% to 12% seen once; the top ten hold 0.045% to 0.06%. Study results and limitations: Patients with type 1 diabetes carried fewer insertions and had more deletions at their VDJ junctions. TCRB repertoires of naive, central memory and Treg cells appeared more similar among patients than among healthy donors.

A sort by CD45RO/CCR7/CD25/CD127/CD95/CD27 yielded CD4+ naive, central memory, regulatory and stem cell-like memory cells. The V and J ends lost 8 bases and 5 bases, in that order; junction bases with no gene match: 13. CDR3 length: 16 amino acids. In its sample, this clone was seen a few times. The antigen remains undetermined. This receptor was identified in a woman aged 18-29 years in good health. The sequenced sample was naive CD4+ T cells from blood. The chain uses TRBV23-1 and TRBJ2-1, with 9 nucleotides matching TRBD1. TRBV23-1 is an ORF; its function is uncertain. CDR3: CASGSTGQGRNNEQFF. CDR3 nucleotide sequence: TGCGCCAGCGGATCGACCGGACAGGGGAGAAACAATGAGCAGTTCTTC.